The next 29 T cell receptor beta chains were all read from a single sample in a study of molecular identifiers for immune sequencing clone quantification. TCRdb processed the PCR reads anew with MiXCR; each CDR3 protein has one entry. The table records some 590,000 distinct CDR3 sequences, about 25% of them present only once. Material for sequencing was naive CD8+ T cells from blood, with Jurkat cell RNA spiked in. Described subset: FACS-sorted CD8+CD4-CCR7+CD45RA+ naive T cells. The receptors derive from a human donor in good health. Some libraries in this study had Jurkat cell RNA spiked in.

On this clonotype: It may be a read error: a sequence one base away is much more abundant. V is TRBV7-9 and J is TRBJ2-5, with D tentatively TRBD1 or TRBD2 (5 bases each). The germline V gene has CDR1 SEHNR and CDR2 FQNEAQ (reference sequence). The V gene lost 8 bases and the J gene lost 3 bases, with 10 bases spanning the gap. This CDR3 comprises 12 residues. The CDR3: CASGGWEETQYF. In nucleotides, the CDR3 is TGTGCCAGCGGGGGTTGGGAAGAGACCCAGTACTTC.

This clonotype was counted many times. The chain links TRBV28 to TRBJ1-5; possible D gene TRBD1, 5 bases. Germline CDR1 reads MDHEN; CDR2 reads SYDVKM. Between the trimmed V and J ends, which lost 7 bases and 2 bases, there was a span of 15 bases. The CDR3 is 15 amino acids. The CDR3 spells CASTLSGAGNQPQHF. The CDR3 DNA sequence: TGTGCCAGCACTCTGTCTGGGGCGGGCAATCAGCCCCAGCATTTT.

This clonotype turned up a few times. The rearrangement joins TRBV2 to TRBJ2-7, with D possibly matching TRBD2 (6 bases). Germline assignment: CDR1 SNHLY and CDR2 FYNNEI. Trimming removed 0 bases at V and 2 bases at J, with 8 bases between. This CDR3 is built from 14 residues. The DNA of the CDR3 is TGTGCCAGCAGTGAAGCGTGGGGGGCCTACGAGCAGTACTTC. This translates into CASSEAWGAYEQYF.

This clonotype was counted at least ten times. This chain joins TRBV29-1 and TRBJ2-3; 9 bases are a match to TRBD2. J gave up 4 bases and V 1 base, and 12 bases lay outside the gene matches. The germline V gene encodes CDR1 SQVTM and CDR2 ANQGSEA. CDR3 length: 17 amino acids. CDR3 amino acids: CSVEGRQVAGVADTQYF. CDR3 bases: TGCAGCGTTGAAGGCAGGCAGGTAGCGGGGGTGGCAGATACGCAGTATTTT.

This clonotype was counted a few times. V is TRBV7-2 and J is TRBJ2-1, with 8 bases fitting TRBD2. The CDR3 length is 16 residues. V was clipped by 1 base and J by 3 bases; unmatched bases: 5. CDR1 and CDR2 from the germline V gene are SGHTA and FQGNSA. The CDR3 DNA reads as TGTGCCAGCAGCTTAGAGGCGGGGGGTTACTACAATGAGCAGTTCTTC. Its translation: CASSLEAGGYYNEQFF.

This clonotype showed up many times. This chain connects TRBV27 to TRBJ1-1, with 8 bases that match TRBD1. Germline CDR1 and CDR2: MNHEY and SMNVEV (reference sequence). After removal of 6 bases from V and 6 bases from J, the junction contained 6 bases not matched to a gene. The CDR3 loop spans 13 amino acids. This CDR3 reads CASSRGQGSEAFF. The CDR3 DNA is TGTGCCAGCAGCCGTGGACAGGGCTCTGAAGCTTTCTTT.

This clonotype has at least ten counts. V gene TRBV19 combines with J gene TRBJ2-2; D may match TRBD1 or TRBD2 (6 bases each). V lost 6 bases and J lost 5, with 13 bases in between. The CDR3 loop spans 14 amino acids. Germline-derived CDR1 and CDR2 are LNHDA and SQIVND (reference sequence). The CDR3 DNA reads as TGTGCCAGTAGCACGACAGGACTAACCGGGGAGCTGTTTTTT. As protein: CASSTTGLTGELFF.

The chain recombines TRBV13 with TRBJ2-5, with 9 nucleotides matching TRBD1. The V segment lost 5 bases and the J segment 5 bases; nucleotides outside the gene matches: 6. The CDR3 consists of 14 residues. Germline-derived CDR1 and CDR2 are PRHDT and FYEKMQ (reference sequence). The DNA for the CDR3 is TGTGCCAGCAGCACGGACAGGGGCGAGGAGACCCAGTACTTC. Translated, it gives CASSTDRGEETQYF.

Points on this clonotype: A much more abundant neighbour one base away suggests this may be a read error. The chain carries TRBV6-6 and TRBJ1-1, with D unresolved. The CDR3 contains 15 residues. In germline, CDR1 is MNHNY, CDR2 SVGAGI (reference sequence). In DNA, the CDR3 is TGTGCCAGCAGTTACCACCCCCGGACGAACGCTGAAGCTTTCTTT. It translates to CASSYHPRTNAEAFF.

The chain links TRBV21-1 to TRBJ2-2. TRBV21-1 is shown as a pseudogene. CDR3 length: 12 amino acids. DNA of the CDR3: TGTGCCAGCAGCAAGGGAACCGGGGAGCTGTTTTTT. Residues: CASSKGTGELFF.

This rearrangement joins TRBV11-2 to TRBJ1-1; possible D gene TRBD1, 5 bases. The germline gives CDR1 SGHAT, CDR2 FQNNGV. This CDR3 has 14 residues. Between the trimmed V and J ends, which lost 5 bases and 6 bases, there was a span of 16 bases. The CDR3 spells CASSTTGANPEAFF. The CDR3 coding sequence is TGTGCCAGCAGCACAACCGGGGCCAACCCTGAAGCTTTCTTT. The variable domain in full, completed from reference TRBV11-2 and TRBJ1-1, reads EAGVAQSPRYKIIEKRQSVAFWCNPISGHATLYWYQQILGQGPKLLIQFQNNGVVDDSQLPKDRFSAERLKGVDSTLKIQPAKLEDSAVYLCASSTTGANPEAFFGQGTRLTVV.

V is TRBV27 and J is TRBJ1-2; possible D gene TRBD1, 6 bases. The CDR3 is made up of 13 amino acids. V lost 3 bases and J 8 bases, leaving 13 bases between the germline ends. Germline V gene sequence: CDR1 MNHEY, CDR2 SMNVEV (reference sequence). The CDR3 is CASSLGGGVGYTF. The CDR3 nucleotides read TGTGCCAGCAGTTTGGGGGGCGGGGTCGGCTACACCTTC.

The sample holds many counts of this clonotype. J is TRBJ2-7 and V is TRBV6-5, with a possible D match to TRBD2 (6 bases). Germline V gene lookup returns CDR1 MNHEY and CDR2 SVGAGI. V was pared by 0 bases and J by 2 bases, with 20 bases between. The CDR3 totals 18 residues. This chain's CDR3 is CASSYSSGLGQGTYEQYF. DNA of the CDR3: TGTGCCAGCAGTTACTCTTCGGGACTGGGCCAGGGAACCTACGAGCAGTACTTC.

At least ten counts were recorded for this clonotype. The J gene is TRBJ1-5, the V gene TRBV4-3, with 7 bases that match TRBD1. Germline loops: CDR1 LGHNA, CDR2 YSLEER. The CDR3 contains 14 residues. The V segment lost 4 bases and the J segment 6 bases; nucleotides outside the gene matches: 6. The CDR3 region is CASSPGGGSQPQHF. The CDR3 DNA is TGCGCCAGCAGCCCGGGAGGGGGCTCTCAGCCCCAGCATTTT.

This clonotype was observed a few times. For the CDR3, the DNA is TGTGCCAGCAGCCTCCAGGTGGAATTAAAAAACACCGGGGAGCTGTTTTTT. Its protein product is CASSLQVELKNTGELFF. This rearrangement joins TRBV9 to TRBJ2-2, with D hard to call. Germline V gene sequence: CDR1 SGDLS, CDR2 YYNGEE. This CDR3 has 17 amino acids. V shed 4 bases and J shed 2 bases, with 18 bases lying between them.

This clonotype was found a few times. The chain is built from TRBV21-1 and TRBJ1-5. TRBV21-1 is a pseudogene. This CDR3 contains 15 residues. The CDR3 region has the DNA TGTGCCAGCAGCAAAGGGCGGTGGGGATGGCAGCCCCAGCATTTT. Amino acid sequence: CASSKGRWGWQPQHF.

This clonotype has more than one count but fewer than ten. The chain couples TRBV4-3 to TRBJ1-5; D remains ambiguous. Germline V gene sequence: CDR1 LGHNA, CDR2 YSLEER. V shed 0 bases and J shed 6 bases, with 12 bases lying between them. The CDR3 spans 15 residues. CDR3 in DNA: TGCGCCAGCAGCCAAGATCGAGGGAGGAGTCAGCCCCAGCATTTT. Its protein is CASSQDRGRSQPQHF.

This rearrangement joins TRBV6-6 to TRBJ2-5, with TRBD2 identical over 12 bases. CDR1 is MNHNY and CDR2 is SVGAGI in the germline V gene (reference sequence). V shed 1 base, J shed 5 bases, and the junction held 5 bases outside the gene matches. The length of the CDR3 is 16 residues. This CDR3 is CASSYYPSGGGETQYF. DNA for the CDR3: TGTGCCAGCAGTTACTATCCTAGCGGGGGGGGGGAGACCCAGTACTTC.

This clonotype showed up just a few times. The chain joins TRBV27 to TRBJ2-5; 9 bases align to TRBD1. V gave up 6 bases and J gave up 5 bases; unmatched junction bases: 7. The CDR3 consists of 14 residues. CDR1 and CDR2 (germline): MNHEY, SMNVEV (reference sequence). Here the CDR3 reads CASRPGTGSETQYF. CDR3 bases: TGTGCCAGCAGGCCCGGGACAGGGTCGGAGACCCAGTACTTC.

V gene TRBV20-1 combines with J gene TRBJ2-7; either TRBD1 or TRBD2 may fit D (5 bases each). Per the germline V gene, CDR1 is DFQATT and CDR2 is SNEGSKA (reference sequence). Between the trimmed V and J ends, which lost 0 bases and 3 bases, there was a span of 21 bases. This CDR3 spans 17 amino acids. This CDR3 is CSARDSLRGVAGYEQYF. Written as DNA, the CDR3 is TGCAGTGCTAGAGATAGTTTGAGGGGAGTGGCAGGCTACGAGCAGTACTTC.

The table lists this clonotype with many counts. CDR3 bases: TGTGCCAGCAATCTTAATCTGGATCAGCCCCAGCATTTT. Translated: CASNLNLDQPQHF. The gene calls are TRBV2 and TRBJ1-5; D not resolved. CDR3 size: 13 residues. The V gene lost 7 bases and the J gene lost 5 bases, with 12 bases spanning the gap. Per germline, CDR1 SNHLY and CDR2 FYNNEI.

This rearrangement joins TRBV6-1 to TRBJ2-3; D not certain. The CDR3 runs 14 residues. Germline assignment: CDR1 MNHNS and CDR2 SASEGT. V lost 11 bases to trimming and J lost 1 base, with 16 bases between them. The CDR3, as DNA: TGTGCCGCACCGCCTCTGGCGCGCACAGATACGCAGTATTTT. Translation gives CAAPPLARTDTQYF.

This clonotype has ten or more counts. The rearrangement uses TRBV28 and TRBJ2-7; 7 positions agree with TRBD1. Germline lookup yields CDR1 MDHEN and CDR2 SYDVKM. After removal of 2 bases from V and 2 bases from J, the junction contained 9 bases not matched to a gene. This CDR3 spans 16 amino acids. CDR3 DNA sequence: TGTGCCAGCAGTTTAGCCCAAACGACAGGGCCCTACGAGCAGTACTTC. Translation gives CASSLAQTTGPYEQYF.

This clonotype was counted many times. The CDR3 DNA reads as TGTGCCAGCAGCACCCCAGGGGGCTGGAACGAGCAGTACTTC. Translated, it gives CASSTPGGWNEQYF. The chain is built from TRBV6-2 or TRBV6-3 and TRBJ2-7; 8 bases are a match to TRBD1. Germline V lookup: CDR1 MNHEY, CDR2 SVGEGT. The CDR3 is made up of 14 amino acids. V lost 6 bases to trimming and J lost 5 bases; unmatched junction nucleotides: 9.

This clonotype turned up a few times. Germline and junction disagree at one end, which may indicate a read error. The rearrangement joins TRBV7-6 to TRBJ2-1, with D possibly TRBD2 on 6 matching bases. The CDR3 consists of 17 residues. Germline V gene sequence: CDR1 SGHVS, CDR2 FNYEAQ. The chain's CDR3 is CASSLREAGSSYNVQFF. CDR3 DNA sequence: TGTGCCAGCAGCTTGAGGGAGGCGGGGAGCTCCTACAATGTGCAGTTCTTC.

The chain's CDR3 is CASSPVTGIEQYF. The CDR3 DNA reads as TGCGCCAGCAGCCCCGTAACGGGTATCGAGCAGTACTTC. This chain connects TRBV5-1 to TRBJ2-7; D not resolved. The CDR3 is 13 amino acids. In germline, CDR1 is SGHRS, CDR2 YFSETQ. Trimming pared 4 bases from V and 6 bases from J, leaving 14 bases between.

Ten or more counts support this clonotype. The CDR3 coding sequence is TGCGCCAGCAGCCAACGACAGGGATTCGGCACCGGGGAGCTGTTTTTT. Its translation is CASSQRQGFGTGELFF. V gene TRBV4-1 combines with J gene TRBJ2-2; 7 nucleotides align to TRBD1. The CDR3 is made up of 16 amino acids. V lost 2 bases to trimming and J lost 4 bases; unmatched junction nucleotides: 7. Germline CDR1 is MGHRA and CDR2 is YSYEKL.

The chain couples TRBV6-1 to TRBJ1-5, with D possibly being TRBD1 (6 bases). The CDR3 consists of 15 residues. Trimming took off 3 bases at V and 0 bases at J, with 9 bases between the two ends. Germline CDR1 MNHNS, CDR2 SASEGT. The CDR3 DNA reads as TGTGCCAGCAGTGAGAGGGGGAATAGCAATCAGCCCCAGCATTTT. Translated, it gives CASSERGNSNQPQHF.

In regard to this clonotype: This clone may be a read error of a much larger clone one base away. The V gene is TRBV7-9, the J gene TRBJ2-2; 10 positions agree with TRBD1. This CDR3 comprises 16 residues. CDR1 and CDR2 (germline): SEHNR, FQNEAQ (reference sequence). CDR3: CAGSRSGTGVTGELFF. CDR3 coding DNA: TGTGCCGGCAGCCGTTCCGGGACAGGGGTAACCGGGGAGCTGTTTTTT.